The rows below give T cell receptor beta chains drawn from one sample of a study of blood T cell repertoires in COVID-19. Sequencing used immunoSEQ multiplex PCR; TCRdb keeps in-frame clones, though not all of them. Here the sample spans about 140,000 clones, more than 60% being singletons. Sequenced sample: peripheral blood. These receptors all stem from a man aged 50-59 years with acute or convalescent COVID-19. Both conserved end residues are part of each CDR3. A D gene is named only where the DNA matches it firmly. The size of a clone is reported for some rows only, either as once, few or many, or as a class for expanded clones.

d_call j_call clone_size v_call cdr3_nt cdr3_aa
TRBD1 TRBJ2-1 - TRBV10-1 TGCGCCAGCAGTATCACAGGGGATGAGCAGTTCTTC CASSITGDEQFF
TRBD1 TRBJ1-4 - TRBV7-9 TGTGCCAGCAGCTTAATTTCGGGACAGGGCCCAGAAATGCTGTTTTTT CASSLISGQGPEMLFF
TRBD1 TRBJ1-2 - TRBV29-1 TGCAGCGTGAGACAGGGCTCCAACTATGGCTACACCTTC CSVRQGSNYGYTF
- TRBJ1-5 few TRBV19 TGTGCCAGTAGTATATACGGCGGGGGCAATCAGCCCCAGCATTTT CASSIYGGGNQPQHF
TRBD1 TRBJ1-1 - TRBV9 TGTGCCAGCAGCCCAAGACAGGGGTCAAACACTGAAGCTTTCTTT CASSPRQGSNTEAFF
TRBD1 TRBJ1-2 - TRBV19 TGTGCCAGTAGTATAAGGTCTTATCCGGGACAGGGGGCGCGACACTATGGCTACACCTTC CASSIRSYPGQGARHYGYTF
- TRBJ1-1 once TRBV11-2 TGTGCCAGCAGCCCACGGGATTTCGCTCCTGAAGCTTTCTTT CASSPRDFAPEAFF
- TRBJ1-3 - TRBV19 TGTGCCAGTAGTATCCCCCCGGGGAGGCCAAGCTCTGGAAACACCATATATTTT CASSIPPGRPSSGNTIYF
- TRBJ1-6 - TRBV2 TGTGCCAGCAGTGAGGCCAGGATTAACTCACCCCTCCACTTT CASSEARINSPLHF
- TRBJ2-3 - TRBV5-1 TGCGCCAGCCGCCGGCTAGCGCAATCGGATACGCAGTATTTT CASRRLAQSDTQYF
- TRBJ2-1 - TRBV27 TGTGCCAGCAGTCAGACAGGCTCGCGGGATGAGCAGTTCTTC CASSQTGSRDEQFF
TRBD1 TRBJ1-2 few TRBV6-5 TGTGCCGGCAAGACAGGGGTAAACTATGGCTACACCTTC CAGKTGVNYGYTF
TRBD2 TRBJ2-5 - TRBV10-3 TGTGCCATCAGTGAGTCGAAGGGCGGGGGACAAGAGACCCAGTACTTC CAISESKGGGQETQYF
- TRBJ2-5 - TRBV6-5 TGTGCCAGCAGTTACGGCGGGGCGGGGGAGACCCAGTACTTC CASSYGGAGETQYF
TRBD1 TRBJ1-2 few TRBV9 TGTGCCAGCAGTGGCCCCCCTAGGACAGGAAACTATGGCTACACCTTC CASSGPPRTGNYGYTF
- TRBJ2-4 once TRBV28 TGTGCCAGCAGTGGTGCGACAGTGGCCAAAAACATTCAGTACTTC CASSGATVAKNIQYF
TRBD1 TRBJ2-6 - TRBV3-1/TRBV3-2 TGTGCCAGCAGCCAGGACGCCGGGACAGGGGGAGTCTGGGGGGCCAACGTCCTGACTTTC CASSQDAGTGGVWGANVLTF
- TRBJ1-5 - TRBV18 TGTGCCAGCTCTCTCAGGCGGACAGAGGTTAGCAATCAGCCCCAGCATTTT CASSLRRTEVSNQPQHF
- TRBJ1-1 - TRBV27 TGTGCCAGCAGTTCGGGAGCTGAAGCTTTCTTT CASSSGAEAFF
- TRBJ1-2 - TRBV7-7 TGTGCCAGCAGCTTATCACATTACGACTATGGCTACACCTTC CASSLSHYDYGYTF
- TRBJ2-3 few TRBV19 TGTGCCAGTAGTATAGGGGGAGGTAGATTCACAGATACGCAGTATTTT CASSIGGGRFTDTQYF
- TRBJ1-2 - TRBV6-1 TGTGCCAGCAGTGAATCAAGGGCCAGGGCTAACTATGGCTACACCTTC CASSESRARANYGYTF
TRBD1 TRBJ1-2 - TRBV25-1 TGTGCCAGCACGGACAGGGGTGGCTACACCTTC CASTDRGGYTF
- TRBJ1-6 - TRBV5-6 TGTGCCAGCAGCTTGGCAGGGTTGCCCCTCCACTTT CASSLAGLPLHF
- TRBJ1-1 - TRBV6-6 TGTGCCAGCAGTTACTTAACAATGAACACTGAAGCTTTCTTT CASSYLTMNTEAFF
- TRBJ1-1 - TRBV6-5 TGTGCCAGCAGCGCAACACACCTGAACACTGAAGCTTTCTTT CASSATHLNTEAFF
- TRBJ2-3 - TRBV6-5 TGTGCCAGCAGTCCGCCGGGGGGCCCAGATACGCAGTATTTT CASSPPGGPDTQYF
TRBD1 TRBJ1-4 - TRBV6-5 TGTGCCAGCAGTTCGGACAGGGGCGAAAAACTGTTTTTT CASSSDRGEKLFF
- TRBJ2-2 many TRBV19 TGTGCCAGTAGTAATACGAGGTTTGACACCGGGGAGCTGTTTTTT CASSNTRFDTGELFF
TRBD1 TRBJ1-6 - TRBV6-5 TGTGCCACTACGACAGGGTATAATTCACCCCTCCACTTT CATTTGYNSPLHF
TRBD2 TRBJ2-5 - TRBV28 TGTGCCAGCAGTCCCCTGCTAGCGGGGGGGCTGGAGACCCAGTACTTC CASSPLLAGGLETQYF
- TRBJ2-2 - TRBV6-4 TGTGCCAGCAGTGAGAAGAAGGGGCGGAACACCGGGGAGCTGTTTTTT CASSEKKGRNTGELFF
TRBD1 TRBJ1-2 - TRBV3-1/TRBV3-2 TGTGCCAGCAGCCGGACAGGGGATAGGGGCTACACCTTC CASSRTGDRGYTF
- TRBJ1-2 few TRBV7-9 TGTGCCAGCAGCTTAGGTCAGGGTGCTGGCTACACCTTC CASSLGQGAGYTF
- TRBJ1-2 - TRBV24-1 TGTGCCACCACGGGTTCGAGGGGAGGTGGCTACACCTTC CATTGSRGGGYTF
TRBD1 TRBJ2-3 - TRBV5-6 TGTGCCAGCAGCGACGGGACAGCCAGGTCAGATACGCAGTATTTT CASSDGTARSDTQYF
- TRBJ2-3 once TRBV5-1 TGCGCCAGCAGCTACCCCGACTCCACAGATACGCAGTATTTT CASSYPDSTDTQYF
TRBD2 TRBJ2-1 - TRBV18 TGTGCCAGCTCACCCCCTGAGGTAGCGGGGTCAGAGCAGTTCTTC CASSPPEVAGSEQFF
TRBD2 TRBJ2-1 - TRBV3-1/TRBV3-2 TGTGCCAGCAGCCTGGGACTAGCGGGGGCGGGGGAGCAGTTCTTC CASSLGLAGAGEQFF
TRBD2 TRBJ2-1 few TRBV5-1 TGCGCCAGCAGCTTGTCTAGCGGGGCGTACAATGAGCAGTTCTTC CASSLSSGAYNEQFF
TRBD1 TRBJ2-3 - TRBV18 TGTGCCAGCTCACCACCACAGGGGGTTGCAGATACGCAGTATTTT CASSPPQGVADTQYF
TRBD2 TRBJ2-3 - TRBV5-1 TGCGCCAGCAGTCGTGCTAGCGGGGGGGATGGTCGGAAGCAGTATTTT CASSRASGGDGRKQYF
- TRBJ1-2 - TRBV5-1 TGCGCCAGCAGACGTCAGGGTTCCACTAACTATGGCTACACCTTC CASRRQGSTNYGYTF
TRBD1 TRBJ1-5 - TRBV19 TGTGCCAGTAGTAGCCGGGACAGGGGCGGACAGCCCCAGCATTTT CASSSRDRGGQPQHF
TRBD1 TRBJ1-2 - TRBV2 TGTGCCAGCACTCGTACAGGGGAACTTGGCTACACCTTC CASTRTGELGYTF
TRBD1 TRBJ1-2 - TRBV19 TGTGCCAGTAGTATTGGGTTGGGACAGAACTATGGCTACACCTTC CASSIGLGQNYGYTF